Listed below are T cell receptor beta chains from one sample, sequenced in a study of T cells in Graves' hyperthyroidism and ophthalmopathy. From the multiplex PCR reads, TCRdb called clonotypes with MiXCR, one entry per CDR3 protein. The sample consists of hundreds of thousands of distinct CDR3 sequences, approximately 36% of them appearing once. The sample consisted of blood. These TCRs come from a woman aged 40 to 50 with Graves' hyperthyroidism. CDR3s include the opening cysteine and the closing phenylalanine or tryptophan. A D gene is named only where the DNA matches it firmly. Some rows mark clone size as missing; the rest say once, few, many or name a class of expanded clone.

NA,NA,TRBJ2-7,TRBV7-9,TGTGCCAGCAGCTTTAGGTCTCCCAGAGGGACCGCGTGGAGGGAGTACTTC,CASSFRSPRGTAWREYF
TRBD1,many,TRBJ2-7,TRBV10-3,TGTGCCATCAGTGCGGGGACAGGACTCTCCTACGAGCAGTACTTC,CAISAGTGLSYEQYF
NA,many,TRBJ1-1,TRBV5-1,TGCGCCAGCAGTGAGCAGTTGAACACTGAAGCTTTCTTT,CASSEQLNTEAFF
NA,NA,TRBJ1-1,TRBV7-2,TGTGCCAGCAGCTTAACGACGGATGAAGCTTTCTTT,CASSLTTDEAFF
TRBD2,NA,TRBJ2-3,TRBV7-2,TGTGCCAGCAGCGGCCAGGGAGGGGCAGATACGCAGTATTTT,CASSGQGGADTQYF
TRBD1,few,TRBJ1-2,TRBV6-5,TGTGCCAGCAGTGGACAGGGGGCCTTCAAAGGCTACACCTTC,CASSGQGAFKGYTF
NA,once,TRBJ1-2,TRBV24-1,TGTGCCACCAGGGATCTCTATGGCTACACCTTC,CATRDLYGYTF
NA,many,TRBJ1-4,TRBV7-9,TGTGCCAGCAGCCCCAGAGGGGAAAAACTGTTTTTT,CASSPRGEKLFF
NA,few,TRBJ1-6,TRBV7-2,TGTGCCAGCAGCCAAAATCGGTACAGCTCCTATAATTCACCCCTCCACTTT,CASSQNRYSSYNSPLHF
TRBD1,many,TRBJ1-3,TRBV19,TGTGCCAGTAGTTCGGGGGACAGCAGAAACACCATATATTTT,CASSSGDSRNTIYF
NA,NA,TRBJ2-7,TRBV6-2/TRBV6-3,TGTGCCAGCAGTCGCGAGCGAGGGGAACTCTACGAGCAGTACTTC,CASSRERGELYEQYF
NA,many,TRBJ1-1,TRBV12-3/TRBV12-4,TGTGCCAGCAGTTTGCCAGGACTGAACACTGAAGCTTTCTTT,CASSLPGLNTEAFF
NA,NA,TRBJ1-4,TRBV9,TGTGCCAGCAGCGTTTCCCCGGGACCGCATAATGGTGAAAAACCGTTTTTT,CASSVSPGPHNGEKPFF
NA,many,TRBJ1-1,TRBV29-1,TGCAGCGTTGACAGGGCCTCAGCTGAAGCTTTCTTT,CSVDRASAEAFF
TRBD1,few,TRBJ1-1,TRBV19,TGTGCCAGTAGTATACGGGGACAGCCGAACACTGAAGCTTTCTTT,CASSIRGQPNTEAFF
NA,NA,TRBJ1-2,TRBV5-8,TGTGCCAGCCCAGCCACCGGGGGCAAATCCTATGGCTACACCTTC,CASPATGGKSYGYTF
TRBD2,many,TRBJ2-7,TRBV11-2,TGTGCCAGCAGCTTAGCCAGCGGGAGGGCAGAAGAGTACTTC,CASSLASGRAEEYF
NA,NA,TRBJ1-2,TRBV20-1,TGCAGTGCGACAGAGACTAGGAAGGGCTACACCTTC,CSATETRKGYTF
NA,NA,TRBJ2-5,TRBV20-1,TGCAGTGCTACCCCGGGGGGCGGAGGCGCCCAAGAGACCCAGTACTTC,CSATPGGGGAQETQYF
NA,many,TRBJ1-5,TRBV7-8,TGTGCCAGCAGCCCGGGGGGGGGAGGCAATCAGCCCCAGCATTTT,CASSPGGGGNQPQHF
TRBD1,many,TRBJ1-5,TRBV7-2,TGTGCCAGCAGCTTAGGAATAGGGGGCGGTCAGCCCCAGCATTTT,CASSLGIGGGQPQHF
NA,many,TRBJ1-1,TRBV10-1,TGCGCCAGCCGAGGAGGGGATGTTCCTTGGGCTTTCTTT,CASRGGDVPWAFF
NA,once,TRBJ2-7,TRBV7-2,TGTGCCAGCAGCTTAGTGGTGGGGGCCGGAAAAGCGCAGTACTTC,CASSLVVGAGKAQYF
NA,NA,TRBJ1-2,TRBV4-1,TGCGCCAGCAGCCTCGACCCCAGCAGTGGCTACACCTTC,CASSLDPSSGYTF
NA,NA,TRBJ1-1,TRBV6-1,TGTGCCAGCAGTCTAACGAAAGGGGGCACTGAAGCTTTCTTT,CASSLTKGGTEAFF
TRBD1,many,TRBJ1-2,TRBV7-2,TGTGCCAGCAGCTCGACAGGGGGCTGGGGCTACACCTTC,CASSSTGGWGYTF
NA,few,TRBJ2-7,TRBV12-3/TRBV12-4,TGTGCCAGCAGCCCTCGGACGGACCCCCTAAGTGGCGACGAGCAGTACTTC,CASSPRTDPLSGDEQYF
NA,NA,TRBJ1-3,TRBV6-2/TRBV6-3,TGTGCCAGCAGGAGGGGTTATGGAAACACCATATATTTT,CASRRGYGNTIYF
NA,many,TRBJ1-3,TRBV10-3,TGTGCCATCAGTGAGTCGGGCATACCCTCTGGAAACACCATATATTTT,CAISESGIPSGNTIYF
NA,many,TRBJ2-5,TRBV7-9,TGTGCCAGCATCCCCCGGCTAGTGGAGACCCAGTACTTC,CASIPRLVETQYF
NA,NA,TRBJ1-5,TRBV9,TGCGCCAGCAGCCAAACCCCCTTCAGGGAGCGGGATCAGCCCCAGCATTTT,CASSQTPFRERDQPQHF
NA,NA,TRBJ2-5,TRBV6-1,TGTGCCAGCATCTCCGGGACGGCCCAGTACTTC,CASISGTAQYF
NA,NA,TRBJ1-5,TRBV10-3,TGTGCCATCAGTGATCGCGGGGGGGATAAAGAGACCCAGCATTTT,CAISDRGGDKETQHF
TRBD1,NA,TRBJ2-3,TRBV2,TGTGCCAGCAGTGGTACAAGACAGGGGTCAGATACGCAGTATTTT,CASSGTRQGSDTQYF
TRBD1,NA,TRBJ1-6,TRBV7-2,TGTGCCAGCAGCCCTACAGGGGCTTCACCCCTCCACTTT,CASSPTGASPLHF
NA,NA,TRBJ2-7,TRBV7-2,TGTGCCAGCAGCCAAGAGTCCTTGGGGTTTTACGAGCAGTACTTC,CASSQESLGFYEQYF
NA,NA,TRBJ1-2,TRBV6-5,TGTGCCAGCAGTTCCCTACACAACTATGGCTACACCTTC,CASSSLHNYGYTF
NA,few,TRBJ2-1,TRBV9,TGTGCCAGCAGCGTAGGTAGAGCTGGGCAGTTCTTC,CASSVGRAGQFF
NA,NA,TRBJ1-5,TRBV6-5,TGTGCCAGCAGTTACTCAGGTGGCCTTCGGCCCCAGCATTTT,CASSYSGGLRPQHF
NA,many,TRBJ1-6,TRBV7-6,TGTGCCAGCAGCCCCATGGGTGGGGGTAACTCACCCCTCCACTTT,CASSPMGGGNSPLHF
NA,many,TRBJ2-7,TRBV7-2,TGTGCCAGCACCCAGGTAACCCACGAGCAGTACTTC,CASTQVTHEQYF
NA,many,TRBJ2-2,TRBV4-3,TGCGCCAGCAGCCAAGATGAGGCGGTAGCCGGGGAGCTGTTTTTT,CASSQDEAVAGELFF
NA,many,TRBJ1-4,TRBV5-5,TGTGCCAGCAGCTTGGTTGCAACTAATGAAAAACTGTTTTTT,CASSLVATNEKLFF
TRBD1,NA,TRBJ1-2,TRBV15,TGTGCCACCAGCAGCCAGGGACAGGGGGAGGGTGGCTACACCTTC,CATSSQGQGEGGYTF
NA,NA,TRBJ1-6,TRBV4-2,TGTGCCACCTCCCGGGGGGTCGAATCACCCCTCCACTTT,CATSRGVESPLHF
TRBD1,many,TRBJ1-2,TRBV7-9,TGTGCCAGCAGCTTACCAGGTACAGGGGACTATGGCTACACCTTC,CASSLPGTGDYGYTF
NA,many,TRBJ2-2,TRBV27,TGTGCCAGCAGTTTCGGGGAATCGACCGGGGAGCTGTTTTTT,CASSFGESTGELFF
TRBD1,NA,TRBJ1-2,TRBV7-9,TGTGCCAGCAGCCCAACGGGACAGGCGAGCTATGGCTACACCTTC,CASSPTGQASYGYTF
NA,many,TRBJ2-5,TRBV7-2,TGTGCCAGCAGCCGGGACTTCCAAGAGACCCAGTACTTC,CASSRDFQETQYF
NA,many,TRBJ2-5,TRBV7-2,TGTGCCAGCAGCCCAGAGAGGGTTCTTGAGACCCAGTACTTC,CASSPERVLETQYF
TRBD1,many,TRBJ2-2,TRBV19,TGTGCCAGTAGGACGGGACAGGGGGGAAACGGGGAGCTGTTTTTT,CASRTGQGGNGELFF
TRBD1,few,TRBJ1-2,TRBV9,TGTGCCAGCAGCGCCTCGGGACAGCAGACCTATGGCTACACCTTC,CASSASGQQTYGYTF
TRBD1,NA,TRBJ2-7,TRBV9,TGTGCCAGCGGCTCAGGGACAGGGTTGCCCTACGAGCAGTACTTC,CASGSGTGLPYEQYF